One and the same sample provided the 10 T cell receptor beta chains below, sequenced in a study of blood T cell repertoires in COVID-19. Some clones are missing from TCRdb's copy, which holds only in-frame ones; the method was immunoSEQ multiplex PCR. This sample yields tens of thousands of clones, of which around 89% are seen a single time; 15% to 20% belongs to the top ten. The sequenced material came from peripheral blood. Receptor source: an older woman with COVID-19, enrolled during active disease.

The J gene is TRBJ2-3, the V gene TRBV19; perhaps TRBD2 as D (6 bases). The CDR3 loop spans 12 amino acids. With 5 bases removed from V and 6 bases from J, the gap between germline ends came to 9 bases. Germline values: CDR1 LNHDA, CDR2 SQIVND (reference sequence). The CDR3 is CASSWRADTQYF. CDR3 nucleotide sequence: TGTGCCAGTAGTTGGAGGGCGGATACGCAGTATTTT.

This chain joins TRBV6-4 and TRBJ2-3; 7 bases align to TRBD1. Per the germline V gene, CDR1 is MRHNA and CDR2 is SNTAGT. The V and J ends lost 8 bases and 5 bases, in that order; junction bases with no gene match: 7. The CDR3 contains 13 residues. DNA of the CDR3: TGTGCCAGCTCACAGGGGTCCGAAGATACGCAGTATTTT. It is translated as CASSQGSEDTQYF.

This clone is a singleton in its sample. The chain employs TRBV6-2 or TRBV6-3 and TRBJ1-2; D is unclear. This CDR3 contains 14 residues. CDR1 is MNHEY and CDR2 is SVGEGT in the germline V gene. V was trimmed by 2 bases and J by 5 bases, leaving 12 bases between them. The CDR3 sequence: CASSYLGMAYGYTF. Here the CDR3 DNA reads TGTGCCAGCAGTTACCTGGGCATGGCGTATGGCTACACCTTC.

The genes are TRBV4-3 and TRBJ2-7; unclear D gene. This CDR3 is 16 amino acids long. Germline CDR1 reads LGHNA; CDR2 reads YSLEER. Trimming cost V 0 bases and J 0 bases, with 12 bases left between them. CDR3 loop: CASSQDYQVSSYEQYF. For the CDR3, the DNA is TGCGCCAGCAGCCAAGATTACCAGGTGAGCTCCTACGAGCAGTACTTC.

Only one count was recorded for this clone. The chain carries TRBV28 and TRBJ1-5, with D possibly being TRBD1 (6 bases). V lost 6 bases and J 7 bases, leaving 16 bases between the germline ends. This CDR3 spans 14 amino acids. Germline CDR1 is MDHEN and CDR2 is SYDVKM. CDR3 region: CASSSYREGQPQHF. CDR3 sequence (DNA): TGTGCCAGCAGCTCCTACAGGGAAGGGCAGCCCCAGCATTTT.

This clone was observed a handful of times. CDR3 loop: CASSQDVGLAESSYNEQFF. As DNA, the CDR3 is TGCGCCAGCAGCCAAGATGTCGGACTAGCGGAGAGCTCCTACAATGAGCAGTTCTTC. The chain recombines TRBV4-3 with TRBJ2-1, with 10 bases matching TRBD2. CDR3 length: 19 residues. The germline V gene has CDR1 LGHNA and CDR2 YSLEER. Trimming took 0 bases from V and 0 from J; bases not matched to a gene: 8.

The chain is built from TRBV21-1 and TRBJ2-6; the table's D call, TRBD1, has no DNA check behind it. TRBV21-1 is given as a pseudogene. The CDR3 spans 17 residues. DNA of the CDR3: TGTGCCAGCATTCACCGGGACACCCCTCTGGGGGCCAACGTCCTGACTTTC. It specifies CASIHRDTPLGANVLTF.

The V and J genes are TRBV11-2 and TRBJ2-1; 10 bases agree with TRBD2. The V and J ends lost 6 bases and 11 bases, in that order; junction bases with no gene match: 10. The CDR3 loop spans 14 amino acids. Per the germline V gene, CDR1 is SGHAT and CDR2 is FQNNGV. CDR3 loop: CASSYTSGISQQFF. Written as DNA, the CDR3 is TGTGCCAGCAGTTATACTAGCGGGATATCACAGCAGTTCTTC.

The genes are TRBV24-1 and TRBJ2-1, with 10 positions matching TRBD2. V gave up 0 bases and J gave up 7 bases; unmatched junction bases: 5. Germline V gene sequence: CDR1 KGHDR, CDR2 SFDVKD. This CDR3 spans 16 amino acids. The CDR3 coding sequence is TGTGCCACCAGTGATTTGTCTAGCGGGAGATTAAATGAGCAGTTCTTC. It specifies CATSDLSSGRLNEQFF.

This chain uses TRBV30 with TRBJ2-3, with 10 bases identical to TRBD2. Losses at the gene ends were 3 bases for V and 6 bases for J; bases not matched to a gene: 12. The CDR3 covers 16 residues. CDR1 and CDR2 (germline): GTSNPN, SVGIG (reference sequence). The CDR3 DNA reads TGTGCCTGGAGCCCAGGACTAGCGGACACCGGGGATACGCAGTATTTT. Residues: CAWSPGLADTGDTQYF.